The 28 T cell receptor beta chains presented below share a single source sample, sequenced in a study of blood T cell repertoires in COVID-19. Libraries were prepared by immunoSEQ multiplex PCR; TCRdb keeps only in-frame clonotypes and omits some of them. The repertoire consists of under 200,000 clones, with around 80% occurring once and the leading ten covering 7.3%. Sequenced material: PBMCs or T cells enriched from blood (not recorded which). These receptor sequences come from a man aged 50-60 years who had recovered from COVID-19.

The CDR3 region is CASSFQTTTNEKLFF. The CDR3 bases are TGTGCCAGCAGCTTTCAGACAACAACTAATGAAAAACTGTTTTTT. This chain connects TRBV11-3 to TRBJ1-4, with no clear D. Germline loops: CDR1 SGHNT, CDR2 YENEEA. Trimming cost V 3 bases and J 0 bases, with 8 bases left between them. The CDR3 is 15 residues long.

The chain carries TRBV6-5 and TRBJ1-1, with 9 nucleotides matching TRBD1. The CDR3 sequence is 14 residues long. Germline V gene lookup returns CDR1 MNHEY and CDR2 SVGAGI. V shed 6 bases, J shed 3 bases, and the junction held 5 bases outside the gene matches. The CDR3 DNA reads TGTGCCAGCAGACTAGACAGGGGGGACACTGAAGCTTTCTTT. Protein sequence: CASRLDRGDTEAFF.

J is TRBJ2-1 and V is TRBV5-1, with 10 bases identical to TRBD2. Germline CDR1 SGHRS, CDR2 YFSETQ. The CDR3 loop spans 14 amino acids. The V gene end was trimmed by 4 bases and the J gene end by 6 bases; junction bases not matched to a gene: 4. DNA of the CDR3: TGCGCCAGCAGCCTTAGCGGGGGGCCCAATGAGCAGTTCTTC. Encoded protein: CASSLSGGPNEQFF.

CDR3 residues: CASSLTVQGIRSYEQYF. CDR3 DNA sequence: TGCGCCAGCAGCTTAACAGTACAGGGGATCAGGTCCTACGAGCAGTACTTC. The genes are TRBV5-1 and TRBJ2-7, with 7 bases fitting TRBD1. The J segment lost 1 base and the V segment lost 2 bases, leaving 12 bases of the junction unmatched. CDR3 size: 17 residues. Germline values: CDR1 SGHRS, CDR2 YFSETQ.

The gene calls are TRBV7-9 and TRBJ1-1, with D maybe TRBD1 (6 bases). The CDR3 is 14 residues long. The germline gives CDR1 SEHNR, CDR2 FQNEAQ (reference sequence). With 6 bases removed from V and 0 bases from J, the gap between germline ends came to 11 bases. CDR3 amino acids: CASRTGHLNTEAFF. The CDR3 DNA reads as TGTGCCAGCAGAACGGGACACTTGAACACTGAAGCTTTCTTT.

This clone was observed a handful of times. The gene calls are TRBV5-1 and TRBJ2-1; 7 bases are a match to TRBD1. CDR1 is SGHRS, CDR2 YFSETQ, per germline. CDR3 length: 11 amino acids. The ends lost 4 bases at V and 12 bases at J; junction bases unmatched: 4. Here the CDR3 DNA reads TGCGCCAGCAGCGTACGGGACAGGCAGTTCTTC. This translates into CASSVRDRQFF.

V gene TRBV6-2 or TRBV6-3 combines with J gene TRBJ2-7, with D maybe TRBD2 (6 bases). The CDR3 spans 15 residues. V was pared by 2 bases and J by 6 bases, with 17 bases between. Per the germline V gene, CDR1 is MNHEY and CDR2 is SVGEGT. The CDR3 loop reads CASSYGGSALPEQYF. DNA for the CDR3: TGTGCCAGCAGTTACGGGGGGTCTGCCCTTCCCGAGCAGTACTTC.

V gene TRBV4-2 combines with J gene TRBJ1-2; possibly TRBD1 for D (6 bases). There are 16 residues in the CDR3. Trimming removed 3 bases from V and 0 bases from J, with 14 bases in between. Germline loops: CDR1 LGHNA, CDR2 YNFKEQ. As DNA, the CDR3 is TGTGCCAGCAGCCACCCAGGGGCGAACCCTAACTATGGCTACACCTTC. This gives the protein CASSHPGANPNYGYTF.

The CDR3 DNA follows: TGTGCCTGGAGTAGTACAACACCCTACGAGCAGTACTTC. Its translation: CAWSSTTPYEQYF. This chain links TRBV30 with TRBJ2-7, with D unresolved. This CDR3 comprises 13 residues. Germline values: CDR1 GTSNPN, CDR2 SVGIG (reference sequence). V was trimmed by 2 bases and J by 2 bases, leaving 10 bases between them.

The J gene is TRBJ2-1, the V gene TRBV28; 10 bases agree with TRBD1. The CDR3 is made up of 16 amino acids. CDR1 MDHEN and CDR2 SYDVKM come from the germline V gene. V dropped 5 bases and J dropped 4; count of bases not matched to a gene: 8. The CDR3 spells CASSPWGQGIYNEQFF. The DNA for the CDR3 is TGTGCCAGCAGTCCCTGGGGACAGGGGATTTACAATGAGCAGTTCTTC.

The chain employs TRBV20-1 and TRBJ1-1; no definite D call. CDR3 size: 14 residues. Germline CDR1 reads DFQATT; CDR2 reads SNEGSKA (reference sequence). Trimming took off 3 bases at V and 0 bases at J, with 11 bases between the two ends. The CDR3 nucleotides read TGCAGTGCTAGTAGGGAGGGAATGAACACTGAAGCTTTCTTT. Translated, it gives CSASREGMNTEAFF.

This CDR3 is CARQQWDTSGMNTEAFF. CDR3 coding DNA: TGTGCCAGACAGCAATGGGACACTTCGGGGATGAACACTGAAGCTTTCTTT. The chain joins TRBV21-1 to TRBJ1-1; TRBD1 is the table's D call, not checked against the DNA. TRBV21-1 is termed a pseudogene. There are 17 residues in the CDR3.

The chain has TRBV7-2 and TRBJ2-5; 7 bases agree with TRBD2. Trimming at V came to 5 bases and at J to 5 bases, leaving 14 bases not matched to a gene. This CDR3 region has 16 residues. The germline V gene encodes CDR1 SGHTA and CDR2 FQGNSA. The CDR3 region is CASSPPLAGVGETQYF. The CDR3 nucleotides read TGTGCCAGCAGCCCCCCTCTTGCGGGGGTCGGGGAGACCCAGTACTTC.

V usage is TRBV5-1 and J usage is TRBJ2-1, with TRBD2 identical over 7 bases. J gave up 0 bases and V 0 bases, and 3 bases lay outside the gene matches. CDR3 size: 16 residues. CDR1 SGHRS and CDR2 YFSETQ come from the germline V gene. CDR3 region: CASSLAGGSSYNEQFF. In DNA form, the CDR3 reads TGCGCCAGCAGCTTGGCCGGGGGGTCCTCCTACAATGAGCAGTTCTTC.

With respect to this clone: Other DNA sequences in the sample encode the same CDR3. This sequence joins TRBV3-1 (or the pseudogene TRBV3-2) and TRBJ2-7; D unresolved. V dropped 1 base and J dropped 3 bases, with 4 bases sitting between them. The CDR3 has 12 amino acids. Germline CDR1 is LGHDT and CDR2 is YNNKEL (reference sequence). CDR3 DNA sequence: TGTGCCAGCAGCCAAGTGAGCTACGAGCAGTACTTC. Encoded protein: CASSQVSYEQYF.

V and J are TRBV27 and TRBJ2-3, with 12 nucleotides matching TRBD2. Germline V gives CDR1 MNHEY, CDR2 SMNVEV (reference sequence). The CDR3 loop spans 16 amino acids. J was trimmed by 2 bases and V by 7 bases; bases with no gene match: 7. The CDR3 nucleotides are TGTGCCAGCAAAAACGGACTAGCGGGGACCACAGATACGCAGTATTTT. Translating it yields CASKNGLAGTTDTQYF.

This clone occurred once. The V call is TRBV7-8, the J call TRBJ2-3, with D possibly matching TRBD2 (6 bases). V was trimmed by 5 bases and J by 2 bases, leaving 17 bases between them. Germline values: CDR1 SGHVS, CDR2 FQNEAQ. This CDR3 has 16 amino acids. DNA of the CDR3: TGTGCCAGCAGCCTAAACCCCGGGACTCTCACAGATACGCAGTATTTT. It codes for CASSLNPGTLTDTQYF.

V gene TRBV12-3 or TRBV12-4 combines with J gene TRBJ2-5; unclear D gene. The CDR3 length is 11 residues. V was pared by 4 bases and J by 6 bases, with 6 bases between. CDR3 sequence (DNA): TGTGCCAGCAGTTCAGGAAAGACCCAGTACTTC. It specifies CASSSGKTQYF.

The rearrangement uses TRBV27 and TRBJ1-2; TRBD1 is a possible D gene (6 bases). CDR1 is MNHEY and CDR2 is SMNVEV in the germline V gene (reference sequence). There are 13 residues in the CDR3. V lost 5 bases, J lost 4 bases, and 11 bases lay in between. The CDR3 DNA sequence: TGTGCCAGCAGTCCCCTGGACAGCTATGGCTACACCTTC. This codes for CASSPLDSYGYTF.

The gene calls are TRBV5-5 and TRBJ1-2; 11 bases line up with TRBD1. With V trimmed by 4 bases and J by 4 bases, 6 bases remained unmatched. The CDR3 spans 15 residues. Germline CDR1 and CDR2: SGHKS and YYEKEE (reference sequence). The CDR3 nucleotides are TGTGCCAGCAGCCCGGGACAGGGGGGGATCTATGGCTACACCTTC. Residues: CASSPGQGGIYGYTF.

CDR3 sequence (DNA): TGTGCCAGCAGCGTAGACAGGGCTCTTGTCTACGAGCAGTACTTC. Protein sequence: CASSVDRALVYEQYF. V usage is TRBV9 and J usage is TRBJ2-7, with D perhaps TRBD1 (6 bases). The CDR3 runs 15 residues. With 0 bases removed from V and 3 bases from J, the gap between germline ends came to 13 bases. Germline CDR1 SGDLS, CDR2 YYNGEE.

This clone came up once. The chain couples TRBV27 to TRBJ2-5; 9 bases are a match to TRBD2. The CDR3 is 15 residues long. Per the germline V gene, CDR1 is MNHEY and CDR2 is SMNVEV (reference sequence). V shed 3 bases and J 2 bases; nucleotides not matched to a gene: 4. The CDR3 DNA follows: TGTGCCAGCAGTTTTTGGGCGGGGGGGCAAGAGACCCAGTACTTC. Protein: CASSFWAGGQETQYF.

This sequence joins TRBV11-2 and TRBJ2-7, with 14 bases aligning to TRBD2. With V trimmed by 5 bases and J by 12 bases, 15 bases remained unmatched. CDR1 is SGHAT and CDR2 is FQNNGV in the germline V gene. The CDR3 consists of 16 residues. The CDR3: CASSQPRGGLAGERYF. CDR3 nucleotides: TGTGCCAGCAGCCAACCGAGAGGGGGACTAGCGGGGGAAAGGTACTTC.

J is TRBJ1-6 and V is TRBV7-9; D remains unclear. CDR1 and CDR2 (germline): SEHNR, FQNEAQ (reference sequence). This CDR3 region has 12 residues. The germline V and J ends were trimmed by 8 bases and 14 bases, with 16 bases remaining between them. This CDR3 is CASSPAVGTLHF. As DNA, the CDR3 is TGTGCCAGCTCACCGGCCGTCGGGACCCTCCACTTT.

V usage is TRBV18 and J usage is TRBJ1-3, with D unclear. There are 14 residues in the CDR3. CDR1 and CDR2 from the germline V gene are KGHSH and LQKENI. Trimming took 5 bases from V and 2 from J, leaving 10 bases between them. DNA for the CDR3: TGTGCCAGCTCAACCGGGAGAGCTGGAAACACCATATATTTT. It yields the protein CASSTGRAGNTIYF.

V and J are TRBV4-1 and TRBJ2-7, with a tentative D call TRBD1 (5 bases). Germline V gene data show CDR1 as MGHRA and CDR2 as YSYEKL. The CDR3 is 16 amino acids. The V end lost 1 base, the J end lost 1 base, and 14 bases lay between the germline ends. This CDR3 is CASSQASGSRSYEQYF. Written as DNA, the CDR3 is TGCGCCAGCAGCCAAGCTTCAGGGTCAAGGTCCTACGAGCAGTACTTC.

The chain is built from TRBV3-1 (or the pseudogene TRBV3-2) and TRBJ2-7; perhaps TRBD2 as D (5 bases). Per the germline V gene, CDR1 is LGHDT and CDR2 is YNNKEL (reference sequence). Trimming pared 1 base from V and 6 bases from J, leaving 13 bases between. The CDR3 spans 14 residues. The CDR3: CASSQAVVSGEQYF. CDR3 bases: TGTGCCAGCAGCCAAGCGGTCGTGAGCGGCGAGCAGTACTTC.

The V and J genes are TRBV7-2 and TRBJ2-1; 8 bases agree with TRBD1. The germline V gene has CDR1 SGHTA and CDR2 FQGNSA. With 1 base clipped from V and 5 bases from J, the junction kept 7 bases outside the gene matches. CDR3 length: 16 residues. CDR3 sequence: CASSLGRGTGNNEQFF. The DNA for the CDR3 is TGTGCCAGCAGCTTAGGTCGCGGGACAGGAAACAATGAGCAGTTCTTC.